Below, 9 T cell receptor beta chains from the same sample are listed, as sequenced in a study of naive and memory T cell subsets. Ligated cDNA underwent four rounds of PCR with nested alpha and beta constant region primers and SP2. TCRdb reanalysed the UMI-ligation and nested PCR reads using MiXCR and keeps one entry per CDR3 protein. The top ten clones hold roughly 6.8% of a sample with about 25,000 distinct CDR3 sequences, 5.2% of them seen once. An oligonucleotide containing a UMI was ligated to the 3' end of TCR cDNA. The sequencing input was blood. These receptors originate from an adult in good health.

This clonotype was observed a handful of times. V and J are TRBV4-1 and TRBJ2-7; 11 nucleotides agree with TRBD2. This CDR3 has 15 residues. Germline CDR1 reads MGHRA; CDR2 reads YSYEKL. Trimming at V came to 2 bases and at J to 2 bases, leaving 2 bases not matched to a gene. The CDR3 nucleotides are TGCGCCAGCAGCCAAACTAGCGGGAGTCCCTACGAGCAGTACTTC. Its protein product is CASSQTSGSPYEQYF.

In its sample, this clonotype was seen many times. This chain uses TRBV7-2 with TRBJ2-3, with a possible D match to TRBD1 (5 bases). This CDR3 has 16 residues. CDR1 and CDR2 from the germline V gene are SGHTA and FQGNSA. V shed 5 bases and J shed 1 base, with 16 bases lying between them. The CDR3 here is CASSLAQGPGTDTQYF. CDR3 sequence (DNA): TGTGCCAGCAGCCTGGCCCAGGGCCCGGGCACAGATACGCAGTATTTT. The whole variable domain, remainder taken from reference TRBV7-2 and TRBJ2-3, is GAGVSQSPSNKVTEKGKDVELRCDPISGHTALYWYRQSLGQGLEFLIYFQGNSAPDKSGLPSDRFSAERTGGSVSTLTIQRTQQEDSAVYLCASSLAQGPGTDTQYFGPGTRLTVL.

This clonotype was seen ten or more times. This chain joins TRBV10-3 and TRBJ2-5; D uncertain. The germline V gene encodes CDR1 ENHRY and CDR2 SYGVKD. This CDR3 has 20 amino acids. Trimming cost V 0 bases and J 1 base, with 24 bases left between them. CDR3 in amino acids: CAISESLFRRGRIPQETQYF. The CDR3 DNA reads as TGTGCCATCAGTGAGTCGTTATTTAGGAGAGGTCGGATTCCCCAAGAGACCCAGTACTTC.

This clonotype has ten or more counts. The rearrangement joins TRBV6-2 or TRBV6-3 to TRBJ2-1, with a possible D match to TRBD1 (6 bases). The CDR3 has 15 amino acids. Between the trimmed V and J ends, which lost 2 bases and 7 bases, there was a span of 15 bases. Germline V CDR1 and CDR2: MNHEY, SVGEGT. The CDR3 DNA sequence: TGTGCCAGCAGTTACATGGGGGCCCGTGGGAATGAGCAGTTCTTC. It translates to CASSYMGARGNEQFF.

This clonotype was found a few times. The gene calls are TRBV19 and TRBJ1-1, with D perhaps TRBD1 (5 bases). The CDR3 totals 15 residues. In germline, CDR1 is LNHDA, CDR2 SQIVND (reference sequence). The ends were cut back, 5 bases at V and 5 bases at J, with 18 bases in the middle. For the CDR3, the DNA is TGTGCCAGTAGTCCCTGGGCCGAGGGGCGGACTGAAGCTTTCTTT. Amino acid sequence: CASSPWAEGRTEAFF.

The sample holds many counts of this clonotype. The gene calls are TRBV5-1 and TRBJ2-2; the match to TRBD2 covers 7 bases. V shed 2 bases, J shed 10 bases, and the junction held 8 bases outside the gene matches. CDR1 and CDR2 (germline): SGHRS, YFSETQ. There are 14 residues in the CDR3. The CDR3, as DNA: TGCGCCAGCAGCTTACGACTAGCCGGGGAGGAGCTGTTTTTT. As protein: CASSLRLAGEELFF.

Ten or more counts support this clonotype. V is TRBV5-4 and J is TRBJ1-4; 7 bases align to TRBD1. J lost 4 bases, V lost 4 bases, and 7 bases had no gene match. Germline-derived CDR1 and CDR2 are SGHNT and YYREEE (reference sequence). The CDR3 has 15 amino acids. The CDR3 loop reads CASSANRGINEKLFF. In nucleotides, the CDR3 is TGTGCCAGCAGCGCTAACAGGGGAATTAATGAAAAACTGTTTTTT.

This clonotype was seen repeatedly, ten times or more. The CDR3 DNA reads TGTGCTAGTGGTTTGGTACTCGTGGGAGCCGCTGGGAATGAGCAGTTCTTC. This encodes CASGLVLVGAAGNEQFF. The chain couples TRBV12-5 to TRBJ2-1, with D perhaps matching TRBD2 (5 bases). Germline assignment: CDR1 LGHNT and CDR2 FRNRAP. The CDR3 is 17 amino acids. Trimming pared 0 bases from V and 7 bases from J, leaving 19 bases between.

This clonotype was found many times. The V call is TRBV7-2, the J call TRBJ2-7, with D possibly matching TRBD1 (5 bases). Germline lookup yields CDR1 SGHTA and CDR2 FQGNSA. The CDR3 spans 16 residues. The V end was cut by 4 bases, the J end by 2 bases, with 18 bases between. DNA for the CDR3: TGTGCCAGCAGCTACGCGCAGGGAAAAAACCCCTACGAGCAGTACTTC. This codes for CASSYAQGKNPYEQYF.